This passage covers 14 T cell receptor beta chains from one sample sequenced in a study of T cell clonality in common variable immunodeficiency. Method: immunoSEQ multiplex PCR; TCRdb's copy keeps in-frame clones and lacks some. The sample lists approximately 40,000 clones, none appearing once, the ten largest making up roughly 10%. What was sequenced was peripheral blood mononuclear cells. All receptors come from a person between 18 and 70 years old in good health.

In this sample, this clone turned up many times. The junction and the germline gene differ at one end; a read error may be behind it. The CDR3 is cut off 3 residues early in the read; its end comes from the germline J gene. The chain couples TRBV7-7 to TRBJ2-5; 9 bases are shared with TRBD2. This CDR3 is 15 amino acids long. Germline-derived CDR1 and CDR2 are SSHAT and FNYEAQ (reference sequence). The CDR3 sequence is CASSRRGGSQETQYF. The part of the CDR3 DNA that was read is TGTGCTAGCAGCCGGCGGGGGGGAAGTCAAGAGACC. Supplemented by reference TRBV7-7 and TRBJ2-5, the full variable domain reads GAGVSQSPRYKVTKRGQDVTLRCDPISSHATLYWYQQALGQGPEFLTYFNYEAQPDKSGLPSDRFSAERPEGSISTLTIQRTEQRDSAMYRCASSRRGGSQETQYFGPGTRLLVL.

This clone was seen repeatedly, ten times or more. Read sequence stops 3 residues before the CDR3 end, and the germline J gene provides the missing end. This chain joins TRBV19 and TRBJ1-2; TRBD1 aligns across 7 bases. CDR3 length equals 12 residues. Germline V gene lookup returns CDR1 LNHDA and CDR2 SQIVND (reference sequence). V trimming: 3 bases; J trimming: 7 bases; junction bases outside the gene matches: 2. Partial CDR3 DNA: TGTGCCAGTAGTATTTCAGGGGGTGGC. It yields the protein CASSISGGG. The whole CDR3 sequence is CASSISGGGYTF.

This clone was seen ten or more times. The read halts 3 residues ahead of the CDR3 end, with the missing end drawn from the germline J gene. The chain joins TRBV28 to TRBJ2-7; D gene ambiguous. The germline V gene has CDR1 MDHEN and CDR2 SYDVKM. The CDR3 is 14 amino acids. Trimming stripped 6 bases from V and 6 bases from J, with 18 bases between. The CDR3 spells CASRGGGPLGEQYF. CDR3 DNA (partial): TGTGCCAGCAGGGGTGGTGGGCCCTTGGGCGAG. Based on the CDR3 plus reference TRBV28 and TRBJ2-7, the full variable domain is DVKVTQSSRYLVKRTGEKVFLECVQDMDHENMFWYRQDPGLGLRLIYFSYDVKMKEKGDIPEGYSVSREKKERFSLILESASTNQTSMYLCASRGGGPLGEQYFGPGTRLTVT.

This clone was counted ten times or more. The junction does not match germline at one end; this may be a read error. The CDR3 goes on 3 residues after the read ends, and that part is filled in from the germline J gene. This chain connects TRBV4-2 to TRBJ2-3; weak D call: TRBD2 (6 bases). CDR3 length: 17 amino acids. Germline CDR1 is LGHNA and CDR2 is YNFKEQ. The CDR3 DNA, read in part, is TGCGCCAGCAGCCTAGCCCTGGCGGGGTCATTAGCAGATACG. Its translation: CASSLALAGSLADT. The CDR3, in full, reads CASSLALAGSLADTQYF.

The sample holds a few counts of this clone. The DNA ends 3 residues before the CDR3 does, and the rest of the CDR3 is filled in from the germline J gene. The chain joins TRBV7-2 to TRBJ1-2, with TRBD1 as a possible D gene (5 bases). V gave up 8 bases and J gave up 6 bases, with 16 bases separating them. Germline V gene data show CDR1 as SGHTA and CDR2 as FQGNSA. The CDR3 has 13 amino acids. The CDR3 region is CASAPGREDGYTF. The CDR3 bases that were read are TGTGCCAGCGCCCCTGGCAGGGAGGATGGC.

This clone was detected many times. The CDR3 DNA, read in part, is TGCAGCGTTGATAGTGGGACAGCAAGCGACGAG. Protein product: CSVDSGTASDE. The CDR3 in full is CSVDSGTASDEQYF. J is TRBJ2-7 and V is TRBV29-1; 7 bases are shared with TRBD1. The read finishes 3 residues shy of the CDR3 end, and the germline J gene is used to complete it. This CDR3 has 14 residues. Looked up from germline, CDR1 is SQVTM and CDR2 is ANQGSEA. J lost 5 bases, V lost 3 bases, and 10 bases had no gene match.

This clone has a count of ten or more. Read coverage stops 3 residues before the CDR3 terminus; the germline J gene supplies the remainder. The chain links TRBV20-1 to TRBJ2-6; 12 nucleotides agree with TRBD1. Germline CDR1 DFQATT, CDR2 SNEGSKA (reference sequence). The CDR3 totals 16 residues. Trimming at V came to 4 bases and at J to 2 bases, leaving 3 bases not matched to a gene. The CDR3 DNA, read in part, is TGCAGTGCTACCGGGACAGGGGGCGCTGGGGCCAACGTC. Translating it yields CSATGTGGAGANV. From start to end, the CDR3 is CSATGTGGAGANVLTF.

This clone was seen many times. From the germline J gene comes the end of the CDR3, since the read stops 3 residues before it. This chain joins TRBV18 and TRBJ2-1; TRBD1 aligns across 7 bases. Germline V gene data show CDR1 as KGHSH and CDR2 as LQKENI. The CDR3 spans 15 residues. V was clipped by 2 bases and J by 9 bases; unmatched bases: 10. CDR3 bases read: TGTGCCAGCTCACCAACCGGACAGGCGATGAGTGAG. Its protein product is CASSPTGQAMSE. The entire CDR3 protein is CASSPTGQAMSEQFF.

There are many counts of this clone. The read gets to within 3 residues of the CDR3 end, and the germline J gene fills in the rest. This sequence joins TRBV7-8 and TRBJ1-6; 7 bases map to TRBD1. This CDR3 has 14 residues. The germline gives CDR1 SGHVS, CDR2 FQNEAQ. V shed 10 bases, J shed 6 bases, and the junction held 9 bases outside the gene matches. The CDR3 protein is CATTRQGINSPLHF. The covered CDR3 bases are TGTGCCACGACGCGACAGGGAATTAATTCACCC.

This clone was recorded many times. The read ends 3 residues before the CDR3 terminus; that terminus is restored from the germline J gene. The chain combines TRBV7-9 with TRBJ1-2; 7 bases fit TRBD1. There are 15 residues in the CDR3. Trimming removed 4 bases from V and 4 bases from J; junction bases left unmatched: 9. In germline, CDR1 is SEHNR, CDR2 FQNEAQ (reference sequence). The CDR3 sequence is CASSSSGGGGYGYTF. The DNA read from the CDR3 is TGTGCCAGCAGCTCAAGTGGAGGGGGCGGCTATGGC.

This clone was observed many times. The read gets to within 3 residues of the CDR3 end, and the germline J gene fills in the rest. The rearrangement uses TRBV24-1 and TRBJ2-7; D is possibly TRBD1 (5 bases). The length of the CDR3 is 15 residues. From germline, CDR1 is KGHDR and CDR2 SFDVKD. Deletions cut 2 bases from V and 2 bases from J, with 12 bases between. The CDR3 sequence: CATSDSTGDPYEQYF. Partial CDR3 DNA: TGTGCCACCAGTGATTCCACAGGTGATCCCTACGAG.

In this sample, this clone turned up many times. The sequence runs out 3 residues before the end of the CDR3; the remainder is reconstructed from the germline J gene. The rearrangement joins TRBV6-2 or TRBV6-3 to TRBJ2-6; D is perhaps TRBD2 (6 bases). Looked up from germline, CDR1 is MNHEY and CDR2 is SVGEGT. The CDR3 totals 16 residues. The germline V and J ends were trimmed by 4 bases and 4 bases, with 14 bases remaining between them. CDR3 DNA (partial): TGTGCCAGCAGTTCCGGAGGGGCGCGGGGGGCCAACGTC. Its translation is CASSSGGARGANV. The entire CDR3 sequence reads CASSSGGARGANVLTF.

Ten or more counts support this clone. The read finishes 3 residues shy of the CDR3 end, and the germline J gene is used to complete it. J is TRBJ1-2 and V is TRBV30; weak D call: TRBD1 (6 bases). Germline CDR1 reads GTSNPN; CDR2 reads SVGIG (reference sequence). The CDR3 loop spans 12 amino acids. CDR3 loop: CAWSPTRTDYTF. CDR3 bases read: TGTGCCTGGAGTCCGACAAGGACAGAC.

This clone has a count of ten or more. The CDR3 extends 3 residues past the end of the read, so its final part is completed from the germline J gene. J is TRBJ2-5 and V is TRBV5-6; TRBD1 is a possible D gene (5 bases). Between the trimmed V and J ends, which lost 3 bases and 3 bases, there was a span of 12 bases. CDR3 length: 14 residues. Germline V gene data show CDR1 as SGHDT and CDR2 as YYEEEE. The CDR3 is CASSYAQGKETQYF. The sequenced part of the CDR3 DNA is TGTGCCAGCAGCTATGCGCAGGGAAAAGAGACC.